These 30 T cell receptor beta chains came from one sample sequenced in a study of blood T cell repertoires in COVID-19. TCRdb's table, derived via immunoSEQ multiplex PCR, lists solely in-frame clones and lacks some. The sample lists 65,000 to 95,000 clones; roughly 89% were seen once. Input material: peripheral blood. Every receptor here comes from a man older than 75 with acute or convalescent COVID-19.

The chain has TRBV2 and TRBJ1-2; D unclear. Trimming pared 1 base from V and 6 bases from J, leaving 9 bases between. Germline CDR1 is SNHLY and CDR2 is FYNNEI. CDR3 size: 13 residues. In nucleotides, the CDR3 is TGTGCCAGCAGTGAAGTTTGGCAGGATGGCTACACCTTC. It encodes CASSEVWQDGYTF.

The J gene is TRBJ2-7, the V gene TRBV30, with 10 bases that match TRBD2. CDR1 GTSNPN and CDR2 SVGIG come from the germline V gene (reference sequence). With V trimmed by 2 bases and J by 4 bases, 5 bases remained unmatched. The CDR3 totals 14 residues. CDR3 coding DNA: TGTGCCTGGAGTTCCCCTAGCGGGAGTTACGAGCAGTACTTC. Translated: CAWSSPSGSYEQYF.

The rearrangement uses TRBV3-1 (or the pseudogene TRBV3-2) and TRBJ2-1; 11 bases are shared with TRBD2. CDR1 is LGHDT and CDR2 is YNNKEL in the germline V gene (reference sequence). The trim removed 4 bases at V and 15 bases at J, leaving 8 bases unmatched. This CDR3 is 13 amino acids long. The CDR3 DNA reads TGTGCCAGCAGCCCCCAGACTAGCGGGACTTGGTTCTTC. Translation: CASSPQTSGTWFF.

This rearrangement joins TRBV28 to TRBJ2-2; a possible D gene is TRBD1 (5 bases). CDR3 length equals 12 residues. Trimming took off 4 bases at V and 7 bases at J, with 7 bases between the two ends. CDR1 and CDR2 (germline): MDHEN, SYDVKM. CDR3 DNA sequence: TGTGCCAGCAGTTCCGGACACGGGGAGCTGTTTTTT. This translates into CASSSGHGELFF.

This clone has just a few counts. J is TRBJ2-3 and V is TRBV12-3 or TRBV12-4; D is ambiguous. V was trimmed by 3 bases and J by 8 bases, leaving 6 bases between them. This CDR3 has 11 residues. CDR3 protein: CASSFRSTQYF. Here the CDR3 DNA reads TGTGCCAGCAGTTTCCGGAGTACGCAGTATTTT.

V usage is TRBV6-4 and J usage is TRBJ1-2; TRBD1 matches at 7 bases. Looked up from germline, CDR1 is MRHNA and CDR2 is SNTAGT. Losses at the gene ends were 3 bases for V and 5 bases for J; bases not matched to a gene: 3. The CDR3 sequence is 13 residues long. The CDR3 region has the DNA TGTGCCAGCAGTGAAAGGACAGGATATGGCTACACCTTC. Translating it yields CASSERTGYGYTF.

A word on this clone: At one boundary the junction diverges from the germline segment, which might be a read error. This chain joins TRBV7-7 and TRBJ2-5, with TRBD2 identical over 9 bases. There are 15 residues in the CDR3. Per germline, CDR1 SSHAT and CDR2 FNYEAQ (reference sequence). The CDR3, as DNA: TGTGCTAGCAGCCCAGGCGGACTAGCGATGGAGACCCAGTACTTC. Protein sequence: CASSPGGLAMETQYF.

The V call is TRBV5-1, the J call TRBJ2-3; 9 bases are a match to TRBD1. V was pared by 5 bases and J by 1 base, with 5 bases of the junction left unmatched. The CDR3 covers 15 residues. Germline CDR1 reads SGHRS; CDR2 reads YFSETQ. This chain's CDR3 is CASRQQGARTDTQYF. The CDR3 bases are TGCGCCAGCAGGCAACAGGGGGCGCGCACAGATACGCAGTATTTT. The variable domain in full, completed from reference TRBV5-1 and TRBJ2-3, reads KAGVTQTPRYLIKTRGQQVTLSCSPISGHRSVSWYQQTPGQGLQFLFEYFSETQRNKGNFPGRFSGRQFSNSRSEMNVSTLELGDSALYLCASRQQGARTDTQYFGPGTRLTVL.

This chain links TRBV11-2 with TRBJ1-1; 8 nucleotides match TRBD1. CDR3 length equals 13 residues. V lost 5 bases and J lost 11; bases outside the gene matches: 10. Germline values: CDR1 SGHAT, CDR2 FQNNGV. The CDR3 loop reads CASSTRQGLWAFF. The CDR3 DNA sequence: TGTGCCAGCAGCACCCGACAGGGGCTTTGGGCTTTCTTT.

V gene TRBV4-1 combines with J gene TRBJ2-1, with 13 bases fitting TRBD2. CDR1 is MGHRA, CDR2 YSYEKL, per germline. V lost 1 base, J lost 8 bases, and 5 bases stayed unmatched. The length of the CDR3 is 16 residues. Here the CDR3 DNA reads TGCGCCAGCAGCCAAGGTCCCGGACTAGCGGGAGATGAGCAGTTCTTC. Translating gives CASSQGPGLAGDEQFF.

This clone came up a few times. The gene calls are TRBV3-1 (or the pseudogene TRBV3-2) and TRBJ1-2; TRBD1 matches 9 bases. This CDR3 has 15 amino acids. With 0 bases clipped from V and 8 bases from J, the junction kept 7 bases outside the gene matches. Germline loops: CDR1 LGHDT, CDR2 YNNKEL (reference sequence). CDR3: CASSQDPGQGRGYTF. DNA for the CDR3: TGTGCCAGCAGCCAAGATCCCGGACAGGGGCGCGGCTACACCTTC.

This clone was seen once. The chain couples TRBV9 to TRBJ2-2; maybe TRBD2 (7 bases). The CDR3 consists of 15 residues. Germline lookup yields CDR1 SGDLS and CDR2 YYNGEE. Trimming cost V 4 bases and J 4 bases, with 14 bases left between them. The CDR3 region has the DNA TGTGCCAGCAGCTTACAGGGAGGGGCCACCGGGGAGCTGTTTTTT. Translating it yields CASSLQGGATGELFF.

CDR3 in amino acids: CAWSGQGVGGYTF. Written as DNA, the CDR3 is TGTGCCTGGAGTGGGCAGGGGGTCGGTGGCTACACCTTC. The chain links TRBV30 to TRBJ1-2; 7 nucleotides agree with TRBD1. The CDR3 has 13 amino acids. The germline CDR1 and CDR2 sequences are GTSNPN and SVGIG (reference sequence). V trimming: 1 base; J trimming: 7 bases; junction bases outside the gene matches: 6.

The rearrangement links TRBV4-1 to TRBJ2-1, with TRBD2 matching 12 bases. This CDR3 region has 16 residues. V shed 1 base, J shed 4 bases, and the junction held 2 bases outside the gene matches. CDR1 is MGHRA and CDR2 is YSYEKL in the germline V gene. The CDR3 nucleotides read TGCGCCAGCAGCCAAGGACTAGCGGGGGAATACAATGAGCAGTTCTTC. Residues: CASSQGLAGEYNEQFF.

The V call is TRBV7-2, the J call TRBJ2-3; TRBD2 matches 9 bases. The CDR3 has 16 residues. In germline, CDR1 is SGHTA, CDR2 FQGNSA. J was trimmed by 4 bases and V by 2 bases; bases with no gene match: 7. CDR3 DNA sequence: TGTGCCAGCAGCTTATCAAGCGGGGGGTACGCAGATACGCAGTATTTT. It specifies CASSLSSGGYADTQYF.

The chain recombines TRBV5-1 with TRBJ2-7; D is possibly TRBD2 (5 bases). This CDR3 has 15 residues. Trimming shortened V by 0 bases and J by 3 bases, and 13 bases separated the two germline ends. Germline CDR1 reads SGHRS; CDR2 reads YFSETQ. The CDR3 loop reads CASSLEGSVDYEQYF. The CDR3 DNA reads TGCGCCAGCAGCTTGGAGGGTAGCGTCGACTACGAGCAGTACTTC.

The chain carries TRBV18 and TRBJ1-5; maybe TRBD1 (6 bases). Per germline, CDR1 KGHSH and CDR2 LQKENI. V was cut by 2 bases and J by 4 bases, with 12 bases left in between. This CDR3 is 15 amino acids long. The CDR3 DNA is TGTGCCAGCTCACCATCACAGGGACTAAATCAGCCCCAGCATTTT. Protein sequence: CASSPSQGLNQPQHF.

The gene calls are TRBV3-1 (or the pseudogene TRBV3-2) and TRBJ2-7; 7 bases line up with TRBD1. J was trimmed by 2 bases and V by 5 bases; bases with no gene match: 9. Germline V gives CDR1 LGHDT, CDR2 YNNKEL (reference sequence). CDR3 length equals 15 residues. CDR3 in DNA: TGTGCCAGCAGCGGCGACAGGGCAGTAACCTACGAGCAGTACTTC. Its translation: CASSGDRAVTYEQYF.

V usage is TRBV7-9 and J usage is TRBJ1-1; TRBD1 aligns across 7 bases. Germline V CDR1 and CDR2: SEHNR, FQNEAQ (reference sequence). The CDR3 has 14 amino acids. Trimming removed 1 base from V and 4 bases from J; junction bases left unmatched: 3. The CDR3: CASSLEGGGTEAFF. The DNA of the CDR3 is TGTGCCAGCAGCTTAGAAGGGGGCGGCACTGAAGCTTTCTTT.

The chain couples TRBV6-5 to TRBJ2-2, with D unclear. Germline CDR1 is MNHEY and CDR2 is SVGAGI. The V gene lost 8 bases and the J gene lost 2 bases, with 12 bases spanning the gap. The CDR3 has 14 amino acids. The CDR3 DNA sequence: TGTGCCAGCCTGGTGGCTCCAAACACCGGGGAGCTGTTTTTT. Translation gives CASLVAPNTGELFF.

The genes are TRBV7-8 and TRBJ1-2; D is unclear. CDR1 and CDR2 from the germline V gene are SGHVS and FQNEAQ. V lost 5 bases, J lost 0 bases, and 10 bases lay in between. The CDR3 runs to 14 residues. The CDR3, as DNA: TGTGCCAGCAGCCCCACGGAGTCTAACTATGGCTACACCTTC. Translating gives CASSPTESNYGYTF. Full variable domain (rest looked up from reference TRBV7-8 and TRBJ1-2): GAGVSQSPRYKVAKRGQDVALRCDPISGHVSLFWYQQALGQGPEFLTYFQNEAQLDKSGLPSDRFFAERPEGSVSTLKIQRTQQEDSAVYLCASSPTESNYGYTFGSGTRLTVV.

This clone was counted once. Here the CDR3 reads CASSLGRGGNTIYF. The CDR3 nucleotides read TGTGCCAGCAGTTTAGGCAGGGGAGGAAACACCATATATTTT. The chain links TRBV27 to TRBJ1-3; a weak D match, TRBD1 (6 bases). The CDR3 totals 14 residues. Looked up from germline, CDR1 is MNHEY and CDR2 is SMNVEV (reference sequence). Trimming shortened V by 2 bases and J by 4 bases, and 9 bases separated the two germline ends.

The CDR3, as DNA: TGTGCTAGTGGTCTGTCCCAGGAATATGGCTACACCTTC. This sequence encodes CASGLSQEYGYTF. The chain recombines TRBV12-5 with TRBJ1-2, with no clear D. The CDR3 consists of 13 residues. Germline V gene data show CDR1 as LGHNT and CDR2 as FRNRAP. V gave up 5 bases and J gave up 5 bases, with 12 bases separating them.

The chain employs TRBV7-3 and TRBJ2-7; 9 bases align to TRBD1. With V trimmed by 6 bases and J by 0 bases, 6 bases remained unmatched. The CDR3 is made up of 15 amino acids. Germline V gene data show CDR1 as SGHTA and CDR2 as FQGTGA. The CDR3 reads CASSFYRGHSYEQYF. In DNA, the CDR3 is TGTGCCAGCAGTTTCTACAGGGGGCACTCCTACGAGCAGTACTTC.

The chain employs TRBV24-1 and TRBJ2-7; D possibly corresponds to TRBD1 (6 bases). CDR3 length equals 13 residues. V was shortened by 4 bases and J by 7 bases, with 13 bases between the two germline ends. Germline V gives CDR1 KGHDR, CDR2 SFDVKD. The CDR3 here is CATSDSGQREQYF. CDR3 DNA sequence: TGTGCCACCAGTGACTCGGGACAAAGGGAGCAGTACTTC.

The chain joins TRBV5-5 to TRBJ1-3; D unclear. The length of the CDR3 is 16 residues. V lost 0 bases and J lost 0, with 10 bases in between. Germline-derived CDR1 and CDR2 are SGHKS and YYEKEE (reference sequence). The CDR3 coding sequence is TGTGCCAGCAGCTTGGAAAGTTCCGGCTCTGGAAACACCATATATTTT. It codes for CASSLESSGSGNTIYF. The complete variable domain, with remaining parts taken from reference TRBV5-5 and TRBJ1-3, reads DAGVTQSPTHLIKTRGQQVTLRCSPISGHKSVSWYQQVLGQGPQFIFQYYEKEERGRGNFPDRFSARQFPNYSSELNVNALLLGDSALYLCASSLESSGSGNTIYFGEGSWLTVV.

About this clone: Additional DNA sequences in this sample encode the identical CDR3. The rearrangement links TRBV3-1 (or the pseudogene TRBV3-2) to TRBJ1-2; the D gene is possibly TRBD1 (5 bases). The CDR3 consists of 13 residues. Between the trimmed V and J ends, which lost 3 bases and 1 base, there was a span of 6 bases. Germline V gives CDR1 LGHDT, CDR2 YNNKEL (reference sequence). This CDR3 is CASSQGGNYGYTF. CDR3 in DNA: TGTGCCAGCAGCCAGGGGGGTAACTATGGCTACACCTTC.

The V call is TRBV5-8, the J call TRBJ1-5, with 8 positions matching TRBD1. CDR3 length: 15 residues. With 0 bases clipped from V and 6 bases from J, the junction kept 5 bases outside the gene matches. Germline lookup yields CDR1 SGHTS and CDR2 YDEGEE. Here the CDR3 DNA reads TGTGCCAGCAGCTTGGGGCAGGGGGCGGGTCAGCCCCAGCATTTT. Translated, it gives CASSLGQGAGQPQHF.

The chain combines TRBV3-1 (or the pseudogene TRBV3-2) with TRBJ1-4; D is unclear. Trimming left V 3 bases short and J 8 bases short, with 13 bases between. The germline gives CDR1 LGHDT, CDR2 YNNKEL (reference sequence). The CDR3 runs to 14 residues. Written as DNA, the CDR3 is TGTGCCAGCAGCCACAGTGGGAGAGGGGAAAAACTGTTTTTT. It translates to CASSHSGRGEKLFF.

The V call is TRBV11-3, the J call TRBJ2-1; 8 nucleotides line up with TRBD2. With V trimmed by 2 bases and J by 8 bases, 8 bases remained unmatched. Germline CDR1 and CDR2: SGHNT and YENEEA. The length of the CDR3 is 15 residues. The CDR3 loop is CASSLLGAGDHEQFF. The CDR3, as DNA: TGTGCCAGCAGCTTACTCGGAGCGGGGGACCATGAGCAGTTCTTC.